The 27 T cell receptor beta chains reported below all come from one sample, sequenced in a study of T cell repertoires in cytomegalovirus infection. Their specific antigens are unknown. Using its own MiXCR run on the reads, TCRdb lists one record per CDR3 protein. There are around 300,000 distinct CDR3 sequences in the sample; about 20% occur only once, and about 20% lies in the top ten. This specimen consisted of cultured PBMCs, obtained from culture after CMV antigen stimulation. The receptors come from a human donor in good health (CMV status not recorded). Some clones in this sample may be carry-over from other donors' samples.

This clonotype was observed a few times. This chain links TRBV10-2 with TRBJ1-5; D remains ambiguous. Germline assignment: CDR1 WSHSY and CDR2 SAAADI. The length of the CDR3 is 15 residues. V was pared by 0 bases and J by 9 bases, with 15 bases between. The CDR3 loop reads CASSESNGRGWPQHF. DNA of the CDR3: TGCGCCAGCAGTGAGTCGAACGGGCGGGGTTGGCCCCAGCATTTT.

The chain recombines TRBV30 with TRBJ2-6; 10 positions match TRBD1. Germline lookup yields CDR1 GTSNPN and CDR2 SVGIG (reference sequence). This CDR3 has 18 residues. After removal of 2 bases from V and 4 bases from J, the junction contained 11 bases not matched to a gene. In DNA form, the CDR3 reads TGTGCCTGGAGTAGGATTGGGGACAGGGGATCCGGGGCCAACGTCCTGACTTTC. This sequence encodes CAWSRIGDRGSGANVLTF.

This clonotype occurred a few times. The chain is built from TRBV7-2 and TRBJ2-1, with D tentatively TRBD2 (7 bases). This CDR3 region has 19 residues. The ends were cut back, 5 bases at V and 0 bases at J, with 23 bases in the middle. Per germline, CDR1 SGHTA and CDR2 FQGNSA. The CDR3 is CASSGIGVGGEGSYNEQFF. The CDR3 DNA is TGTGCCAGCAGCGGAATAGGGGTAGGGGGGGAAGGCTCCTACAATGAGCAGTTCTTC.

The sample holds many counts of this clonotype. The chain recombines TRBV12-3 or TRBV12-4 with TRBJ1-3; 10 positions agree with TRBD1. The CDR3 extends over 16 amino acids. The V and J ends lost 7 bases and 3 bases, in that order; junction bases with no gene match: 9. The CDR3 nucleotides read TGTGCCAGCAAACCGGGACAGGGGTTGTTTGGAAACACCATATATTTT. Translating gives CASKPGQGLFGNTIYF.

V is TRBV28 and J is TRBJ1-5; D is uncertain. This CDR3 spans 14 amino acids. Germline V gives CDR1 MDHEN, CDR2 SYDVKM. The V and J ends lost 6 bases and 7 bases respectively, with 16 bases between them. The CDR3 spells CASRMEPPSQPQHF. The DNA of the CDR3 is TGTGCCAGCAGAATGGAACCGCCCTCGCAGCCCCAGCATTTT.

This chain joins TRBV20-1 and TRBJ2-1; D may be TRBD1 or TRBD2 (5 bases each). V lost 6 bases and J lost 6, with 15 bases in between. The CDR3 contains 13 residues. The germline CDR1 and CDR2 sequences are DFQATT and SNEGSKA (reference sequence). CDR3 residues: CSAWDPPTNEQFF. The CDR3 nucleotides read TGCAGTGCATGGGACCCGCCGACCAATGAGCAGTTCTTC.

The chain is built from TRBV4-1 and TRBJ1-5; D ambiguous. Trimming took 0 bases from V and 5 from J, leaving 14 bases between them. The CDR3 covers 16 residues. Germline CDR1 is MGHRA and CDR2 is YSYEKL. CDR3 DNA: TGCGCCAGCAGCCAAGAGACTACCCCCGCGCATCAGCCCCAGCATTTT. Protein sequence: CASSQETTPAHQPQHF.

The table lists this clonotype with many counts. V usage is TRBV7-2 and J usage is TRBJ2-7, with D possibly TRBD2 on 6 matching bases. Germline CDR1 and CDR2: SGHTA and FQGNSA. Trimming left V 6 bases short and J 0 bases short, with 15 bases between. The CDR3 sequence is 15 residues long. The CDR3 coding sequence is TGTGCCAGCAGTCGGGACTTTTCCATCTCCTACGAGCAGTACTTC. This gives the protein CASSRDFSISYEQYF.

This clonotype was counted a few times. V and J are TRBV12-3 or TRBV12-4 and TRBJ2-2; the D gene is possibly TRBD2 (6 bases). The V end was cut by 6 bases, the J end by 6 bases, with 8 bases between. There are 12 residues in the CDR3. CDR3: CASSRDSGELFF. The DNA of the CDR3 is TGTGCCAGCAGCCGGGACTCCGGGGAGCTGTTTTTT.

The chain carries TRBV20-1 and TRBJ2-5; D gene uncertain. V lost 3 bases to trimming and J lost 2 bases, with 7 bases between them. CDR3 length: 12 amino acids. The germline CDR1 and CDR2 sequences are DFQATT and SNEGSKA (reference sequence). The CDR3 nucleotides read TGCAGTGCTAGTCTTGGTCAAGAGACCCAGTACTTC. The encoded protein is CSASLGQETQYF.

This clonotype was detected a few times. The V call is TRBV28, the J call TRBJ2-7; 7 bases line up with TRBD2. V shed 7 bases, J shed 2 bases, and the junction held 8 bases outside the gene matches. This CDR3 contains 14 residues. Germline V CDR1 and CDR2: MDHEN, SYDVKM. The CDR3 spells CASNELGGAYEQYF. The CDR3 bases are TGTGCCAGCAACGAACTTGGGGGGGCCTACGAGCAGTACTTC.

This clonotype came up many times. This chain uses TRBV12-3 or TRBV12-4 with TRBJ2-2; TRBD1 matches 7 bases. With 7 bases clipped from V and 5 bases from J, the junction kept 7 bases outside the gene matches. This CDR3 contains 14 residues. In DNA, the CDR3 is TGTGCCAGCACCAAGGGGGCTGAGACCGGGGAGCTGTTTTTT. Its translation: CASTKGAETGELFF.

This clonotype came up a few times. The V and J genes are TRBV5-4 and TRBJ1-4, with 9 bases lining up with TRBD1. CDR3 length: 14 amino acids. The V gene end was trimmed by 4 bases and the J gene end by 7 bases; junction bases not matched to a gene: 5. In germline, CDR1 is SGHNT, CDR2 YYREEE (reference sequence). The CDR3 sequence: CASSLQGAVEKLFF. Here the CDR3 DNA reads TGTGCCAGCAGCCTACAGGGGGCGGTTGAAAAACTGTTTTTT. The complete variable domain, with remaining parts taken from reference TRBV5-4 and TRBJ1-4, reads ETGVTQSPTHLIKTRGQQVTLRCSSQSGHNTVSWYQQALGQGPQFIFQYYREEENGRGNFPPRFSGLQFPNYSSELNVNALELDDSALYLCASSLQGAVEKLFFGSGTQLSVL.

This clonotype was recorded many times. The J gene is TRBJ2-3, the V gene TRBV7-2; possibly TRBD2 for D (5 bases). In germline, CDR1 is SGHTA, CDR2 FQGNSA. Trimming cost V 8 bases and J 1 base, with 10 bases left between them. The length of the CDR3 is 13 residues. DNA for the CDR3: TGTGCCAGCCGCGGGCCGGGCACAGATACGCAGTATTTT. Encoded protein: CASRGPGTDTQYF.

The chain links TRBV12-3 or TRBV12-4 to TRBJ2-5, with D unresolved. The CDR3 is 14 amino acids. The V end was cut by 2 bases, the J end by 2 bases, with 9 bases between. The CDR3 DNA reads TGTGCCAGCAGTTTATCGGACGGACAAGAGACCCAGTACTTC. Its protein product is CASSLSDGQETQYF.

The sample holds a few counts of this clonotype. V and J are TRBV12-3 or TRBV12-4 and TRBJ2-3, with D perhaps matching TRBD2 (6 bases). The CDR3 spans 15 residues. Trimming stripped 8 bases from V and 3 bases from J, with 18 bases between. DNA for the CDR3: TGTGCCAGCTCCATCGCAAGGGCGGGAACAGATACGCAGTATTTT. Translated, it gives CASSIARAGTDTQYF.

This clonotype was counted between two and nine times. This chain uses TRBV15 with TRBJ2-1; TRBD2 matches at 10 bases. The CDR3 is made up of 16 amino acids. The germline CDR1 and CDR2 sequences are LNHNV and YYDKDF (reference sequence). V was pared by 0 bases and J by 10 bases, with 9 bases of the junction left unmatched. CDR3 residues: CATSRDRAGGPDEQFF. CDR3 bases: TGTGCCACCAGCAGAGATCGAGCGGGAGGGCCGGACGAGCAGTTCTTC. The full variable domain, in which reference TRBV15 and TRBJ2-1 provide the parts outside the CDR3, is DAMVIQNPRYQVTQFGKPVTLSCSQTLNHNVMYWYQQKSSQAPKLLFHYYDKDFNNEADTPDNFQSRRPNTSFCFLDIRSPGLGDTAMYLCATSRDRAGGPDEQFFGPGTRLTVL.

In this sample, this clonotype turned up many times. V and J are TRBV7-2 and TRBJ2-7; 7 nucleotides line up with TRBD2. CDR3 size: 15 residues. The J segment lost 6 bases and the V segment lost 6 bases, leaving 14 bases of the junction unmatched. Germline V gene sequence: CDR1 SGHTA, CDR2 FQGNSA. The CDR3 DNA reads as TGTGCCAGCAGAACGGCGATGGGAGGGCCGGGCGAGCAGTACTTC. Protein: CASRTAMGGPGEQYF. The full variable domain, with the rest looked up from reference TRBV7-2 and TRBJ2-7, is GAGVSQSPSNKVTEKGKDVELRCDPISGHTALYWYRQSLGQGLEFLIYFQGNSAPDKSGLPSDRFSAERTGGSVSTLTIQRTQQEDSAVYLCASRTAMGGPGEQYFGPGTRLTVT.

This chain joins TRBV7-2 and TRBJ1-2, with TRBD1 identical over 7 bases. V shed 5 bases, J shed 8 bases, and the junction held 14 bases outside the gene matches. CDR3 size: 15 residues. The germline V gene encodes CDR1 SGHTA and CDR2 FQGNSA. CDR3 in amino acids: CASSPAGTVGRGYTF. Here the CDR3 DNA reads TGTGCCAGCAGCCCTGCCGGGACAGTTGGACGGGGCTACACCTTC.

This clonotype was counted a single time. V and J are TRBV20-1 and TRBJ2-7, with a tentative D call TRBD2 (6 bases). Per the germline V gene, CDR1 is DFQATT and CDR2 is SNEGSKA (reference sequence). V lost 2 bases, J lost 0 bases, and 11 bases lay in between. The CDR3 covers 14 residues. CDR3 in DNA: TGCAGTGCTAGACCCCTGGGACTCTCCTACGAGCAGTACGTC. Translating gives CSARPLGLSYEQYV.

This clonotype was found a few times. The chain recombines TRBV7-2 with TRBJ2-1; 12 bases align to TRBD1. Germline V lookup: CDR1 SGHTA, CDR2 FQGNSA. V dropped 3 bases and J dropped 9; count of bases not matched to a gene: 9. The CDR3 consists of 16 residues. In nucleotides, the CDR3 is TGTGCCAGCAGCTTCGGTATCGGGACAGGGGGCACTGAGCAGTTCTTC. It specifies CASSFGIGTGGTEQFF.

This rearrangement joins TRBV6-2 or TRBV6-3 to TRBJ1-2; no reliable D call. Trimming removed 7 bases from V and 8 bases from J, with 20 bases in between. The germline CDR1 and CDR2 sequences are MNHEY and SVGEGT. This CDR3 has 14 residues. Here the CDR3 reads CASKGGLGGAGYTF. CDR3 bases: TGTGCCAGCAAGGGAGGGCTCGGAGGAGCAGGCTACACCTTC.

This clonotype was seen a handful of times. The chain combines TRBV4-3 with TRBJ2-3; 8 nucleotides align to TRBD2. V lost 2 bases to trimming and J lost 5 bases; unmatched junction nucleotides: 6. The CDR3 loop spans 15 amino acids. Germline CDR1 and CDR2: LGHNA and YSLEER. The CDR3 coding sequence is TGCGCCAGCAGCCAACTAAGCGGGAGCGGAGATACGCAGTATTTT. Protein product: CASSQLSGSGDTQYF.

This clonotype has at least ten counts. The rearrangement links TRBV7-2 to TRBJ2-3; 11 bases line up with TRBD2. V shed 2 bases and J 3 bases; nucleotides not matched to a gene: 4. The CDR3 contains 16 residues. Germline lookup yields CDR1 SGHTA and CDR2 FQGNSA. CDR3 in amino acids: CASSLLAGGWTDTQYF. CDR3 DNA sequence: TGTGCCAGCAGCTTACTAGCGGGAGGATGGACAGATACGCAGTATTTT.

This clonotype was counted only a few times. J is TRBJ1-1 and V is TRBV5-5, with 9 bases matching TRBD1. Germline V gene sequence: CDR1 SGHKS, CDR2 YYEKEE (reference sequence). The CDR3 spans 16 residues. The V segment lost 4 bases and the J segment 4 bases; nucleotides outside the gene matches: 11. CDR3 sequence: CASSPRQGEGGTEAFF. In DNA, the CDR3 is TGTGCCAGCAGCCCCCGACAGGGGGAAGGGGGCACTGAAGCTTTCTTT.

This clonotype was observed a handful of times. The chain links TRBV7-9 to TRBJ1-2; D not certain. The CDR3 length is 13 residues. CDR1 is SEHNR, CDR2 FQNEAQ, per germline (reference sequence). The germline V and J ends were trimmed by 5 bases and 0 bases, with 7 bases remaining between them. The CDR3 loop is CASSERANYGYTF. CDR3 in DNA: TGTGCCAGCAGCGAGAGAGCTAACTATGGCTACACCTTC.

This clonotype has only a few counts. The chain couples TRBV19 to TRBJ2-3; the D is unclear. The length of the CDR3 is 16 residues. Germline CDR1 and CDR2: LNHDA and SQIVND (reference sequence). The V end was cut by 3 bases, the J end by 0 bases, with 13 bases between. CDR3 coding DNA: TGTGCCAGTAGTATTTTAGGCCGGGCTAGCACAGATACGCAGTATTTT. Amino acids: CASSILGRASTDTQYF.